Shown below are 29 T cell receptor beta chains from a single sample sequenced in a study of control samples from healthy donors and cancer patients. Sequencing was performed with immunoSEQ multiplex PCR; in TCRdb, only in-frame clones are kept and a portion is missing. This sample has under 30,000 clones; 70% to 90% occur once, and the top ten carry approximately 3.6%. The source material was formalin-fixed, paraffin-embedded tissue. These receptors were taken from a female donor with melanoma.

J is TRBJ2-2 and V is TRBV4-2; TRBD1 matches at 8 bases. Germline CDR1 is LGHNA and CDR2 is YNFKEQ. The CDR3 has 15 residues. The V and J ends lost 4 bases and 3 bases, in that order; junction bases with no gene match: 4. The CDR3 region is CASSRPDRDTGELFF. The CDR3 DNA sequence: TGTGCCAGCAGCCGGCCGGACAGGGACACCGGGGAGCTGTTTTTT.

For the CDR3, the DNA is TGTGCCAGCAGCGTATCGGTGAACACTGAAGCTTTCTTT. Translation gives CASSVSVNTEAFF. The chain carries TRBV9 and TRBJ1-1; no firm D call. Trimming removed 1 base from V and 0 bases from J, with 4 bases in between. Germline V gene data show CDR1 as SGDLS and CDR2 as YYNGEE. There are 13 residues in the CDR3.

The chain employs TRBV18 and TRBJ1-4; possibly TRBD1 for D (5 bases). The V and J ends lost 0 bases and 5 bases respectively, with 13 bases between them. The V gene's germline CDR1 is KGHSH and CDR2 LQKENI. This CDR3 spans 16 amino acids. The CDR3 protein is CASSPPAGYENEKLFF. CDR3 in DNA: TGTGCCAGCTCACCACCAGCAGGGTACGAAAATGAAAAACTGTTTTTT.

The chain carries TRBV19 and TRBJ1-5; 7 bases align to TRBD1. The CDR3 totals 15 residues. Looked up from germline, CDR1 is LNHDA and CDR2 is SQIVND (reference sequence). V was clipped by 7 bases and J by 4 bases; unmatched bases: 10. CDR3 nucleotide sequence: TGTGCCAGTACTCCACGGGGACAGCTTAATCAGCCCCAGCATTTT. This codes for CASTPRGQLNQPQHF.

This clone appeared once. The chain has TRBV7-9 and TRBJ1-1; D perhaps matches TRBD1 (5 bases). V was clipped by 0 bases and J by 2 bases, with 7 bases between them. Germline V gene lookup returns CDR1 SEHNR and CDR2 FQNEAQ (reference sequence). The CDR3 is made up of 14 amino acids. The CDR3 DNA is TGTGCCAGCAGCTTAGCCAGGGTTAACACTGAAGCTTTCTTT. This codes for CASSLARVNTEAFF.

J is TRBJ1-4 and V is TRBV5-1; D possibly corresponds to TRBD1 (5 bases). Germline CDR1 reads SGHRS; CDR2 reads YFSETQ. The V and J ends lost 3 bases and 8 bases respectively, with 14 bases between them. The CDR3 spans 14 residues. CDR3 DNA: TGCGCCAGCAGCTCTCAGGGTATAGGGGAAAAACTGTTTTTT. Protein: CASSSQGIGEKLFF.

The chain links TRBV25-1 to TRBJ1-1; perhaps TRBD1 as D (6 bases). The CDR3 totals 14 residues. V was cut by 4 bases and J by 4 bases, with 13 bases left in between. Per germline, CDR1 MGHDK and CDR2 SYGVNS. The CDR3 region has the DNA TGTGCCAGCAGTGCCAACAGGGATGGCACTGAAGCTTTCTTT. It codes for CASSANRDGTEAFF.

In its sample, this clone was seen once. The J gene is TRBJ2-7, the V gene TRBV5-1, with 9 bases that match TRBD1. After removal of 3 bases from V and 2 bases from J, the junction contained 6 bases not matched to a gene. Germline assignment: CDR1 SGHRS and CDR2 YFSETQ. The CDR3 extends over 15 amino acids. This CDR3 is CASSSGQGGTYEQYF. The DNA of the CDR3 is TGCGCCAGCAGCTCGGGACAGGGAGGGACCTACGAGCAGTACTTC.

The CDR3 is CASSGFRAFNEKLFF. In DNA, the CDR3 is TGTGCCAGCAGTGGATTCCGGGCCTTCAATGAAAAACTGTTTTTT. The V and J genes are TRBV2 and TRBJ1-4; no clear D gene. This CDR3 contains 15 residues. Germline assignment: CDR1 SNHLY and CDR2 FYNNEI. V lost 4 bases and J lost 5, with 14 bases in between.

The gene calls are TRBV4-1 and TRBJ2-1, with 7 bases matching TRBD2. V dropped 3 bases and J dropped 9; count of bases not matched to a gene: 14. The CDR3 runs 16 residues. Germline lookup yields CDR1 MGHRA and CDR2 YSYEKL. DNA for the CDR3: TGCGCCAGCAGCCATCCCGAACTAGCGACTCGTAGTGAGCAGTTCTTC. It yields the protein CASSHPELATRSEQFF.

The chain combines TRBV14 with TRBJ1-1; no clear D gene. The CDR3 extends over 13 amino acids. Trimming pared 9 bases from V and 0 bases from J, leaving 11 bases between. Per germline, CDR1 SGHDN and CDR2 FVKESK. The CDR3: CASSFNMNTEAFF. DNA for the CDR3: TGTGCCAGTAGCTTTAATATGAACACTGAAGCTTTCTTT.

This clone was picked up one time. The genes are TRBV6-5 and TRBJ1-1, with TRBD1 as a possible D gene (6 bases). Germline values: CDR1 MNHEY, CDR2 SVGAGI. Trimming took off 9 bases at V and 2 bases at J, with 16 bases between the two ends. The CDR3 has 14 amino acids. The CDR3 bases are TGTGCCAGTAGGGTGGGGGGCGGAAACACTGAAGCTTTCTTT. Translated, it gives CASRVGGGNTEAFF.

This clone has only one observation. Here the CDR3 DNA reads TGTGCCAGCAGCCCACAAGCGGGAGGGTGGAATGAGCAGTTCTTC. The encoded protein is CASSPQAGGWNEQFF. This chain uses TRBV3-1 (or the pseudogene TRBV3-2) with TRBJ2-1, with TRBD2 matching over 10 bases. The CDR3 is made up of 15 amino acids. Germline CDR1 reads LGHDT; CDR2 reads YNNKEL (reference sequence). The V gene end was trimmed by 4 bases and the J gene end by 7 bases; junction bases not matched to a gene: 7.

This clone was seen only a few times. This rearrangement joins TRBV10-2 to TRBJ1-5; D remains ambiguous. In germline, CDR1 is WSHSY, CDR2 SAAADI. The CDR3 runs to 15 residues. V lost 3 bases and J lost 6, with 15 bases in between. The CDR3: CASSDTLGIGQPQHF. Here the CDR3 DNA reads TGCGCCAGCAGTGATACGTTGGGTATCGGTCAGCCCCAGCATTTT.

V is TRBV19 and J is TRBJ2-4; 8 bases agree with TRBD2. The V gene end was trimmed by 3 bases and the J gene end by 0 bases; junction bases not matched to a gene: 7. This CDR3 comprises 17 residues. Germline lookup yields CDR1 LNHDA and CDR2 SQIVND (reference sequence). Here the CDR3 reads CASSIGGLAGAKNIQYF. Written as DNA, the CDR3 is TGTGCCAGTAGTATCGGTGGTCTAGCGGGAGCCAAAAACATTCAGTACTTC. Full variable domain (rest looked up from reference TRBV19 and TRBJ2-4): DGGITQSPKYLFRKEGQNVTLSCEQNLNHDAMYWYRQDPGQGLRLIYYSQIVNDFQKGDIAEGYSVSREKKESFPLTVTSAQKNPTAFYLCASSIGGLAGAKNIQYFGAGTRLSVL.

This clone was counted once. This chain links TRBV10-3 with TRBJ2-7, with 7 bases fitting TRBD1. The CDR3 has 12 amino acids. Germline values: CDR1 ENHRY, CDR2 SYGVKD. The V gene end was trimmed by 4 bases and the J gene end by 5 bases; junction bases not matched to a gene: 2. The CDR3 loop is CAISGQGHEQYF. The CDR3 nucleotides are TGTGCCATCAGTGGACAGGGCCACGAGCAGTACTTC.

The CDR3 DNA sequence: TGCGCCAGCAGCCAAGATGGCGCAGGGAGCCTTAACACCATATATTTT. Protein: CASSQDGAGSLNTIYF. The rearrangement uses TRBV4-3 and TRBJ1-3; D possibly corresponds to TRBD1 (5 bases). The germline gives CDR1 LGHNA, CDR2 YSLEER. The CDR3 totals 16 residues. V was clipped by 0 bases and J by 7 bases, with 16 bases between them.

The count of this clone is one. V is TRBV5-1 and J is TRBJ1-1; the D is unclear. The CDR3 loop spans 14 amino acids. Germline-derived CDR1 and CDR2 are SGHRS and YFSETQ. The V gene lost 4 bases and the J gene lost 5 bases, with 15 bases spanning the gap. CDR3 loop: CASSLSGQATEAFF. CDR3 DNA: TGCGCCAGCAGCCTAAGCGGTCAGGCGACTGAAGCTTTCTTT.

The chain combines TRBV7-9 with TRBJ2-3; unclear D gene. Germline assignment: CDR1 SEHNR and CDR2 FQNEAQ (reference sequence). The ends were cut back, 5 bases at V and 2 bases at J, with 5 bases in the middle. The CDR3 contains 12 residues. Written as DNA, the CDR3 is TGTGCCAGCAGCAGAACCACAGATACGCAGTATTTT. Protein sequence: CASSRTTDTQYF.

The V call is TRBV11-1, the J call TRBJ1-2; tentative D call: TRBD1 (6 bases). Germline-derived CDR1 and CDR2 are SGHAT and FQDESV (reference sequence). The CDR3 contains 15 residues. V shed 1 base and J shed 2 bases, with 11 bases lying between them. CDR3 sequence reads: CASSLELQGNYGYTF. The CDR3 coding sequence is TGTGCCAGCAGCTTAGAACTCCAGGGGAACTATGGCTACACCTTC.

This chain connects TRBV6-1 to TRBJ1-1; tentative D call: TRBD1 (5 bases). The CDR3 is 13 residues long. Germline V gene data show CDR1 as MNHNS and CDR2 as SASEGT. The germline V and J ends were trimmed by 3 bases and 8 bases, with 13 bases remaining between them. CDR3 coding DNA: TGTGCCAGCAGTGACCTCCGGGACGGAGAAGCTTTCTTT. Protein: CASSDLRDGEAFF.

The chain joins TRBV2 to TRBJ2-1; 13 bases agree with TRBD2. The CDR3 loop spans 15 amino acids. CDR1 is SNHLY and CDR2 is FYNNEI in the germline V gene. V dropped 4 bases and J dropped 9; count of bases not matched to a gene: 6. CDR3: CASSGGTSGTGEQFF. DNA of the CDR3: TGTGCCAGCAGTGGAGGGACTAGCGGGACAGGTGAGCAGTTCTTC.

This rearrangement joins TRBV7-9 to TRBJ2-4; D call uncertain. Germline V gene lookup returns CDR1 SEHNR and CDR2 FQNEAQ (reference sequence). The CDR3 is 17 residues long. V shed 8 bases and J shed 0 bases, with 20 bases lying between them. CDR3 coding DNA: TGTGCCAGCGCCGACGCCATACAGATGCTAGCCAAAAACATTCAGTACTTC. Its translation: CASADAIQMLAKNIQYF.

For the CDR3, the DNA is TGCGCCAGCAGCCCCCGGGACAGGGACTACAATGAGCAGTTCTTC. Encoded protein: CASSPRDRDYNEQFF. The chain is built from TRBV5-1 and TRBJ2-1; 9 bases map to TRBD1. The CDR3 is 15 residues long. Germline V gene lookup returns CDR1 SGHRS and CDR2 YFSETQ. Germline trimming cut 4 bases from V and 3 bases from J; bases unmatched to any gene: 5.

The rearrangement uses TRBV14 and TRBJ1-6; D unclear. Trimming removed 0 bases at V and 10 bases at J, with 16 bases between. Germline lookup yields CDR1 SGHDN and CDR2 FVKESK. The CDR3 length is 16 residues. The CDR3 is CASSQERLAGLSPLHF. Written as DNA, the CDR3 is TGTGCCAGCAGCCAAGAACGGTTGGCAGGTCTATCACCCCTCCACTTT.

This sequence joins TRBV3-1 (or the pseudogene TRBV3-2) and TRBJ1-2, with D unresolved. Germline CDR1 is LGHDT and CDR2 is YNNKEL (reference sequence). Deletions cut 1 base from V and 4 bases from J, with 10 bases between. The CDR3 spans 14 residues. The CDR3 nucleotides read TGTGCCAGCAGCCAAGGGCAGGACGGCTATGGCTACACCTTC. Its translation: CASSQGQDGYGYTF.

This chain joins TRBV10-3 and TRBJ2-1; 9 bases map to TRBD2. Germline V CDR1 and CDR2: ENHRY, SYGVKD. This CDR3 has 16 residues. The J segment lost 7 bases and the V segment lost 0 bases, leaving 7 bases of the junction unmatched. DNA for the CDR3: TGTGCCATCAGTGAGTCGTCCGGACTAGCGAGGAATGAGCAGTTCTTC. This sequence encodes CAISESSGLARNEQFF.

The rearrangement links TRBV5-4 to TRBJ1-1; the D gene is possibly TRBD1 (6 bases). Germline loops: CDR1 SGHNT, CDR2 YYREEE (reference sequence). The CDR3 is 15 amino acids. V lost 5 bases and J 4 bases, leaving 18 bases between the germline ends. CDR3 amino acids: CASSTGRGEGTEAFF. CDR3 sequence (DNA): TGTGCCAGCAGTACAGGGCGCGGTGAGGGCACTGAAGCTTTCTTT.

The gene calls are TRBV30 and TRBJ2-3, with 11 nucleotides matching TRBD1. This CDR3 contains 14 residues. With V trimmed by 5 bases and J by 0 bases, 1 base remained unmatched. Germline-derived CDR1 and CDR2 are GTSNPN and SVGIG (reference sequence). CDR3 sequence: CAWGTGGSTDTQYF. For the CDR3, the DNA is TGTGCCTGGGGGACAGGGGGTAGCACAGATACGCAGTATTTT.